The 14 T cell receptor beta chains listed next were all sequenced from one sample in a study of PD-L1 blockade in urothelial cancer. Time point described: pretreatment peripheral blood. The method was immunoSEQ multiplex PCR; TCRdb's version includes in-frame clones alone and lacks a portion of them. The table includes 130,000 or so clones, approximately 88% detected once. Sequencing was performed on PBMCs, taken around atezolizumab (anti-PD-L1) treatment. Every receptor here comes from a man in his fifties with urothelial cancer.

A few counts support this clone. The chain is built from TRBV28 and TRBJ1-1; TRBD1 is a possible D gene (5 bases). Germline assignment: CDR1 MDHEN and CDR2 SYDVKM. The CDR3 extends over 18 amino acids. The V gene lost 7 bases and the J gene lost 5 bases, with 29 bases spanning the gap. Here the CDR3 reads CASTPPDFVYLGGTEAFF. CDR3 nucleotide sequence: TGTGCCAGCACCCCCCCGGATTTTGTCTATTTGGGGGGGACTGAAGCTTTCTTT.

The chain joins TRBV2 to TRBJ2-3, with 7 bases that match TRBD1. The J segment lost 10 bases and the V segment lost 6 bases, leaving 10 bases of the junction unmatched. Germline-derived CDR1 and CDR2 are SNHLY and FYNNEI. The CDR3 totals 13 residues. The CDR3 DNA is TGTGCCAGCAGCCTCATGGGACAGCGCGCGCAGTATTTT. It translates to CASSLMGQRAQYF.

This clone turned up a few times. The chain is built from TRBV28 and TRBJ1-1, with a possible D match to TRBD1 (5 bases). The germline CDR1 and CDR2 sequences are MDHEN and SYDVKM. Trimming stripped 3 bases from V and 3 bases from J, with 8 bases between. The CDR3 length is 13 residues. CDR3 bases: TGTGCCAGCAGTTTTGGAGGGGACACTGAAGCTTTCTTT. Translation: CASSFGGDTEAFF.

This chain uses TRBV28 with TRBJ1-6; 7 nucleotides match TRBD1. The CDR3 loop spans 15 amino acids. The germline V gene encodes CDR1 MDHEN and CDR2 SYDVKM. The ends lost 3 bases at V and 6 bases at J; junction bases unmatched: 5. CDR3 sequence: CASSFGGQRNSPLHF. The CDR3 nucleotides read TGTGCCAGCAGTTTTGGGGGACAGCGTAATTCACCCCTCCACTTT.

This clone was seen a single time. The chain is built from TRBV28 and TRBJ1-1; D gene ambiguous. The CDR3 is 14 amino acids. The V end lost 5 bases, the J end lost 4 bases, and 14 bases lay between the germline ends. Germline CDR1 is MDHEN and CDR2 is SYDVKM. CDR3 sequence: CASSPRVLTTEAFF. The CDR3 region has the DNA TGTGCCAGCAGTCCGAGGGTTCTTACCACTGAAGCTTTCTTT. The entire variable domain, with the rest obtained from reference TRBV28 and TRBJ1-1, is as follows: DVKVTQSSRYLVKRTGEKVFLECVQDMDHENMFWYRQDPGLGLRLIYFSYDVKMKEKGDIPEGYSVSREKKERFSLILESASTNQTSMYLCASSPRVLTTEAFFGQGTRLTVV.

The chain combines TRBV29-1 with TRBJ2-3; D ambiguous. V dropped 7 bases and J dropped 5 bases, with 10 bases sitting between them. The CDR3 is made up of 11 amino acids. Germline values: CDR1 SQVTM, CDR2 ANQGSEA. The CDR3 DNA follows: TGCAGCGCCCTCTTATTAGATACGCAGTATTTT. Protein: CSALLLDTQYF.

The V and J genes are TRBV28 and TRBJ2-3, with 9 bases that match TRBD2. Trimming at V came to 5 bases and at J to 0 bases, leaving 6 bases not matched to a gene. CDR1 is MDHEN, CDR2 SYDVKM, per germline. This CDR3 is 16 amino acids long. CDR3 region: CASSPHLAGSTDTQYF. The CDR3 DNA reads TGTGCCAGCAGTCCTCATCTAGCGGGGAGCACAGATACGCAGTATTTT.

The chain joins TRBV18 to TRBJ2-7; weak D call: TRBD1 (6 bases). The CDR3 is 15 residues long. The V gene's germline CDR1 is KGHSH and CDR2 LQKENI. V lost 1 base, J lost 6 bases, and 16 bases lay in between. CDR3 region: CASSPRNYEGGEQYF. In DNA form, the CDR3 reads TGTGCCAGCTCACCACGGAATTACGAAGGGGGCGAGCAGTACTTC.

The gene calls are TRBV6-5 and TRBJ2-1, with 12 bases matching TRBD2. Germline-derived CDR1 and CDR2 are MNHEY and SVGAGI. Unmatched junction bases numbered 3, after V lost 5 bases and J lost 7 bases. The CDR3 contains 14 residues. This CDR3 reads CASSTTSGRNEQFF. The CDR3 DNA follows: TGTGCCAGCAGTACGACTAGCGGGAGAAATGAGCAGTTCTTC.

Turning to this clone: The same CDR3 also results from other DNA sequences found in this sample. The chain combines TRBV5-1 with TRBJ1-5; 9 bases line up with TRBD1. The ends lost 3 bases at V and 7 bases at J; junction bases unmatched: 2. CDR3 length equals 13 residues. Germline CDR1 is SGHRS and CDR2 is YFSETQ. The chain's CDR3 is CASSWGQGQPQHF. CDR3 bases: TGCGCCAGCAGCTGGGGACAGGGACAGCCCCAGCATTTT.

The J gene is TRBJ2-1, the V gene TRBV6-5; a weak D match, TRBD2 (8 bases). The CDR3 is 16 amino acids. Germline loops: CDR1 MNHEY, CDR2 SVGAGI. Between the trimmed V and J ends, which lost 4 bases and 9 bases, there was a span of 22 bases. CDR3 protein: CASSSRQGSSGPEQFF. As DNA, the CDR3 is TGTGCCAGCAGTTCCCGACAGGGCTCTAGCGGGCCTGAGCAGTTCTTC.

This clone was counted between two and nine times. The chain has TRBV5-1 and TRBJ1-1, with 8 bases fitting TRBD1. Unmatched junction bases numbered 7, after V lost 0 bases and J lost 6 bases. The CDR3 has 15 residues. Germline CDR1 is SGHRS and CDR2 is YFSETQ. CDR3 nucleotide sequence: TGCGCCAGCAGCTTGGGGGGGACAGGAAGTCCTGAAGCTTTCTTT. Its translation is CASSLGGTGSPEAFF.

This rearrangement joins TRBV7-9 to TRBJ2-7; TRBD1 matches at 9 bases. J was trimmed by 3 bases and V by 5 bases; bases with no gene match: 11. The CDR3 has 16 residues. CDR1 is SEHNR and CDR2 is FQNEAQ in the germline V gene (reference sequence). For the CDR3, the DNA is TGTGCCAGCAGCCCCCGGACAGGGGCGGCTGGCTACGAGCAGTACTTC. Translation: CASSPRTGAAGYEQYF.

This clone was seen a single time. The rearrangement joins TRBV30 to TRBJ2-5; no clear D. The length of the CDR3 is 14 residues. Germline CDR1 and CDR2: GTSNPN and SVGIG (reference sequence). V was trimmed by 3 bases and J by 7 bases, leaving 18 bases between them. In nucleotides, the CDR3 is TGTGCCTGGAGAGCAAGCTCCCTCGTGGTGACCCAGTACTTC. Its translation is CAWRASSLVVTQYF. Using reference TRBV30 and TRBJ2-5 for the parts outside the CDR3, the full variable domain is SQTIHQWPATLVQPVGSPLSLECTVEGTSNPNLYWYRQAAGRGLQLLFYSVGIGQISSEVPQNLSASRPQDRQFILSSKKLLLSDSGFYLCAWRASSLVVTQYFGPGTRLLVL.